The 20 T cell receptor beta chains reported below all come from one sample, sequenced in a study of CD8 T cell repertoires and HIV-1 epitope variants. TCRdb's table, derived via immunoSEQ multiplex PCR, lists solely in-frame clones and lacks some. The data contain roughly 5,200 clones, approximately 72% of them singletons. Their cognate antigens are unknown. The sample taken for sequencing was cultured CD8+ T cells derived from PBMCs. These receptors originate from a male donor with HIV.

The chain recombines TRBV7-2 with TRBJ1-1; D not certain. The germline CDR1 and CDR2 sequences are SGHTA and FQGNSA. The CDR3 covers 12 residues. Trimming shortened V by 3 bases and J by 6 bases, and 8 bases separated the two germline ends. The CDR3 sequence: CASSLGNPEAFF. The CDR3 coding sequence is TGTGCCAGCAGCTTGGGTAACCCTGAAGCTTTCTTT.

The chain carries TRBV28 and TRBJ2-5, with a tentative D call TRBD2 (6 bases). Germline V lookup: CDR1 MDHEN, CDR2 SYDVKM. The CDR3 length is 13 residues. V was pared by 6 bases and J by 5 bases, with 13 bases between. CDR3 in amino acids: CASSWSREETQYF. CDR3 DNA: TGTGCCAGCAGCTGGTCTCGGGAGGAGACCCAGTACTTC. The full variable domain, in which reference TRBV28 and TRBJ2-5 provide the parts outside the CDR3, is DVKVTQSSRYLVKRTGEKVFLECVQDMDHENMFWYRQDPGLGLRLIYFSYDVKMKEKGDIPEGYSVSREKKERFSLILESASTNQTSMYLCASSWSREETQYFGPGTRLLVL.

CDR3 region: CASSFGGEQYF. CDR3 nucleotide sequence: TGTGCCAGCAGCTTCGGAGGCGAGCAGTACTTC. V is TRBV5-5 and J is TRBJ2-7, with TRBD2 as a possible D gene (5 bases). CDR1 and CDR2 from the germline V gene are SGHKS and YYEKEE (reference sequence). V was pared by 2 bases and J by 6 bases, with 6 bases between. The CDR3 totals 11 residues.

In this sample, this clone turned up once. This chain links TRBV19 with TRBJ2-1; no firm D call. V was pared by 7 bases and J by 4 bases, with 14 bases between. CDR3 length: 14 amino acids. Germline-derived CDR1 and CDR2 are LNHDA and SQIVND (reference sequence). CDR3 residues: CASTTSGLYNEQFF. CDR3 nucleotide sequence: TGTGCCAGTACTACCTCCGGCCTTTACAATGAGCAGTTCTTC.

The chain's CDR3 is CASSFFEGYEQYF. CDR3 DNA sequence: TGTGCCAGCAGTTTCTTTGAGGGCTACGAGCAGTACTTC. V is TRBV27 and J is TRBJ2-7; D may be TRBD2 (5 bases). Between the trimmed V and J ends, which lost 3 bases and 3 bases, there was a span of 9 bases. The CDR3 covers 13 residues. CDR1 and CDR2 from the germline V gene are MNHEY and SMNVEV (reference sequence).

The chain carries TRBV28 and TRBJ2-3; D might be TRBD2 (5 bases). The germline CDR1 and CDR2 sequences are MDHEN and SYDVKM. The CDR3 consists of 12 residues. V was pared by 6 bases and J by 7 bases, with 11 bases between. CDR3 nucleotides: TGTGCCAGCAGACATACTAGTAATACGCAGTATTTT. Translating it yields CASRHTSNTQYF.

The chain is built from TRBV10-1 and TRBJ2-1; D is unresolved. This CDR3 region has 17 residues. The germline V gene has CDR1 WNHNN and CDR2 SYGVQD (reference sequence). Deletions cut 3 bases from V and 4 bases from J, with 19 bases between. CDR3 in DNA: TGCGCCAGCAGTGAAGGGCCAGGTAGGAAAGCTTACAATGAGCAGTTCTTC. Translated, it gives CASSEGPGRKAYNEQFF.

On this clone itself: At the DNA level, this CDR3 is encoded by other sequences in the same sample as well. The V call is TRBV5-4, the J call TRBJ2-7; D perhaps matches TRBD2 (7 bases). The germline V gene encodes CDR1 SGHNT and CDR2 YYREEE (reference sequence). The ends were cut back, 2 bases at V and 4 bases at J, with 10 bases in the middle. The CDR3 is 13 amino acids. This CDR3 is CASSFGRGYEQYF. In nucleotides, the CDR3 is TGTGCCAGCAGCTTTGGGAGGGGGTACGAGCAGTACTTC.

The chain uses TRBV19 and TRBJ1-5, with D perhaps TRBD1 (5 bases). Germline loops: CDR1 LNHDA, CDR2 SQIVND (reference sequence). V lost 8 bases and J 4 bases, leaving 15 bases between the germline ends. The CDR3 has 14 residues. The CDR3 region is CASDLTGANQPQHF. The CDR3 DNA sequence: TGTGCCAGTGACCTTACAGGAGCTAATCAGCCCCAGCATTTT.

This clone has only a few counts. The chain joins TRBV9 to TRBJ2-1, with TRBD2 as a possible D gene (5 bases). Germline CDR1 reads SGDLS; CDR2 reads YYNGEE. With 7 bases removed from V and 7 bases from J, the gap between germline ends came to 15 bases. This CDR3 contains 13 residues. This CDR3 reads CASSGLRRNEQFF. CDR3 nucleotide sequence: TGTGCCAGCTCAGGTCTGAGGAGGAATGAGCAGTTCTTC.

This clone was seen a few times. The chain combines TRBV11-3 with TRBJ2-2, with unresolved D. The CDR3 is 12 amino acids. Trimming cost V 1 base and J 5 bases, with 2 bases left between them. Per germline, CDR1 SGHNT and CDR2 YENEEA. CDR3 nucleotide sequence: TGTGCCAGCAGCTTAGTAACCGGGGAGCTGTTTTTT. Encoded protein: CASSLVTGELFF.

This sequence joins TRBV19 and TRBJ1-1; unclear D gene. Looked up from germline, CDR1 is LNHDA and CDR2 is SQIVND (reference sequence). V was cut by 7 bases and J by 6 bases, with 18 bases left in between. This CDR3 is 14 amino acids long. The CDR3 DNA is TGTGCCAGTAAAGGGTTTGGTTGGAGGCCTGAAGCTTTCTTT. It encodes CASKGFGWRPEAFF. The full variable domain, rest sourced from reference TRBV19 and TRBJ1-1, is DGGITQSPKYLFRKEGQNVTLSCEQNLNHDAMYWYRQDPGQGLRLIYYSQIVNDFQKGDIAEGYSVSREKKESFPLTVTSAQKNPTAFYLCASKGFGWRPEAFFGQGTRLTVV.

The chain uses TRBV28 and TRBJ2-1; no clear D. CDR3 size: 14 residues. Between the trimmed V and J ends, which lost 1 base and 5 bases, there was a span of 9 bases. The germline gives CDR1 MDHEN, CDR2 SYDVKM. The CDR3 bases are TGTGCCAGCAGTTTATTTGGACCCAACAATGAGCAGTTCTTC. Amino acid sequence: CASSLFGPNNEQFF. Variable domain in full (rest from reference TRBV28 and TRBJ2-1): DVKVTQSSRYLVKRTGEKVFLECVQDMDHENMFWYRQDPGLGLRLIYFSYDVKMKEKGDIPEGYSVSREKKERFSLILESASTNQTSMYLCASSLFGPNNEQFFGPGTRLTVL.

This clone appeared once. The chain recombines TRBV7-9 with TRBJ1-6, with no clear D. The CDR3 length is 11 residues. Trimming stripped 2 bases from V and 7 bases from J, with 0 bases between. Germline CDR1 and CDR2: SEHNR and FQNEAQ (reference sequence). CDR3 sequence reads: CASSLNSPLHF. The CDR3 nucleotides read TGTGCCAGCAGCTTAAATTCACCCCTCCACTTT.

This sequence joins TRBV5-2 and TRBJ2-5; the D call of TRBD2 is as the table states it, not checked on the DNA. TRBV5-2 is annotated as a pseudogene. The CDR3 covers 15 residues. CDR3 DNA sequence: TGTGCCAGCAGCTCCGCCGGGATAGATCAAGAGACCCAGTACTTC. Residues: CASSSAGIDQETQYF.

The chain couples TRBV7-9 to TRBJ2-2, with D possibly TRBD1 on 6 matching bases. Trimming removed 5 bases at V and 0 bases at J, with 16 bases between. The V gene's germline CDR1 is SEHNR and CDR2 FQNEAQ (reference sequence). The CDR3 loop spans 17 amino acids. The CDR3 DNA reads TGTGCCAGCAGCCCCGGACCGGACAGAACGAACACCGGGGAGCTGTTTTTT. Its protein product is CASSPGPDRTNTGELFF.

The chain carries TRBV28 and TRBJ2-1; possibly TRBD2 for D (6 bases). The CDR3 is made up of 13 amino acids. Trimming stripped 11 bases from V and 8 bases from J, with 19 bases between. Germline V gene sequence: CDR1 MDHEN, CDR2 SYDVKM. The DNA for the CDR3 is TGTGCCGGGGGAGGACTCCTGGGCGATGAGCAGTTCTTC. Protein sequence: CAGGGLLGDEQFF.

The chain is built from TRBV5-1 and TRBJ1-1; D is uncertain. Germline CDR1 reads SGHRS; CDR2 reads YFSETQ. CDR3 size: 16 residues. V lost 0 bases and J 1 base, leaving 13 bases between the germline ends. CDR3 loop: CASSLAFSGSNTEAFF. CDR3 nucleotides: TGCGCCAGCAGCTTGGCCTTCTCTGGGTCGAACACTGAAGCTTTCTTT. The whole variable domain, filled in from reference TRBV5-1 and TRBJ1-1, reads KAGVTQTPRYLIKTRGQQVTLSCSPISGHRSVSWYQQTPGQGLQFLFEYFSETQRNKGNFPGRFSGRQFSNSRSEMNVSTLELGDSALYLCASSLAFSGSNTEAFFGQGTRLTVV.

J is TRBJ2-7 and V is TRBV5-6; 8 bases match TRBD1. Germline lookup yields CDR1 SGHDT and CDR2 YYEEEE. The CDR3 consists of 13 residues. The junction had 1 base not matched to a gene; V was cut back by 2 bases and J by 3 bases. CDR3 in amino acids: CASSLQGDYEQYF. CDR3 DNA: TGTGCCAGCAGCTTACAGGGGGACTACGAGCAGTACTTC. Using reference TRBV5-6 and TRBJ2-7 for the parts outside the CDR3, the full variable domain is DAGVTQSPTHLIKTRGQQVTLRCSPKSGHDTVSWYQQALGQGPQFIFQYYEEEERQRGNFPDRFSGHQFPNYSSELNVNALLLGDSALYLCASSLQGDYEQYFGPGTRLTVT.

The gene calls are TRBV30 and TRBJ1-1, with D possibly TRBD1 on 6 matching bases. CDR1 and CDR2 (germline): GTSNPN, SVGIG (reference sequence). The V end lost 0 bases, the J end lost 3 bases, and 14 bases lay between the germline ends. CDR3 length: 15 residues. CDR3 region: CAWSVGGGPYTEAFF. CDR3 DNA sequence: TGTGCCTGGAGTGTAGGCGGGGGGCCCTACACTGAAGCTTTCTTT.